The entry below gives a single T cell receptor (beta chain) sequence along with its context. Its antigen is currently not known. Base quality data are lacking; no much larger clone is found one base away. The sample originates from a study of tumor-infiltrating lymphocytes in primary liver carcinoma (dated by TCRdb to between 2016 and 2019). With respect to the entire study: Roughly five patients with histopathologically diagnosed primary liver carcinoma underwent surgical resection in China between late 2015 and March 2016. The study combined TCRbeta repertoire sequencing, expression microarrays and whole-exome sequencing across five regions of each liver tumor, with adjacent normal tissue and blood. Roughly 3.65 to 8 million productive TCRbeta reads were obtained per sample, and no significant difference in read depth was found between tissue types. A total of around 35 specimens from 5 patients went through TCRbeta repertoire sequencing, namely 25 tumor regions, 5 adjacent noncancerous liver tissues and 5 peripheral blood samples. Tumors of the five patients were stage T1-T3 N0M0 with maximum diameters of roughly 4.2 to 10 cm. Of the five patients, three men and two women aged 30 to 69 years, four had hepatocellular carcinoma and one had combined HCC and intrahepatic cholangiocarcinoma. Technical replicate repertoires showed high reproducibility, with mean shared-clone rates approximately 0.9 and correlation coefficients above 0.95.

TCRbeta-specific cDNA was reverse-transcribed from approximately 0.5 ug total RNA using a constant-region primer and ProtoScript II reverse transcriptase. The TCRbeta libraries were prepared through three rounds of nested multiplex PCR following a slightly modified ARM-PCR procedure. Each of the first two PCR rounds ran for approximately 11 cycles using multiplex TRBV1-TRBV30 forward primers together with a Cbeta reverse primer. A final 25-cycle PCR with Deep VentR polymerase added sample barcodes and Illumina adapters. Before sequencing, amplicons of 200-500 bp were purified from gel using a QIAquick gel extraction kit. The TCRbeta amplicons were sequenced with 250-bp paired-end reads on an Illumina HiSeq 2500. From the authors' description of their analysis: Reads were quality-trimmed with Trimmomatic v0.33, and paired reads were merged with FLASH v1.2.11 to recover full CDR3 sequences. V, D and J germline segments were assigned to the rearranged TCRbeta sequences by MiGEC v1.2.1b. Clonotype statistics and Shannon-Wiener diversity indices were calculated with VDJtools v1.0.0. Except for diversity analysis, only the 250 most abundant clonotypes of each sample were used in subsequent analyses to reduce sampling bias. TCRdb reran the public reads through fastp at Q25 and MiXCR, keeping productive beta chains. Here each entry gathers all rows of one CDR3 protein and keeps the most common genes and DNA. The V and J calls come from TCRdb's annotation, not from the publication. The sample records about 180,000 distinct CDR3 sequences, about 60% of which are singletons. The top ten clones comprise about 72% of the sample.

For CDR1 and CDR2, the germline V gene lists MNHNS and SASEGT. The CDR3 spans 15 residues, from the cysteine through the phenylalanine. The entry retains the CDR3 DNA only, 45 bases that are in frame from base 1. Trimming removed 3 bases from V and 2 bases from J; the gene matches leave 6 bases unexplained. Blood RNA was extracted from unsorted whole blood using TRIzol reagent, and germline DNA was obtained with the DNeasy Blood & Tissue kit. Chronic HBV infection was present in the patients, and the patients were treatment-naive at sampling. Before surgery, about 4 milliliters of peripheral blood were collected into K2EDTA tubes. The investigation overall reported the following: Because the samples were bulk and unsorted, CD4+ and CD8+ T cell repertoires could not be compared. The study included only a handful of patients, and the authors note findings should be validated in a larger study. Repertoire overlap was higher between tumor regions (mean roughly 36%) than tumor-adjacent (approximately 17%) or tumor-blood (about 14%) pairs, consistent with antigen-driven expansion. Because sequencing covered only the TCR beta chain and unpaired alpha chains were not captured, true repertoire diversity is likely underestimated. Compared with blood, tumors had a significantly larger share of the repertoire taken up by the top 250 clones (p = 0.039).

The rearranged chain carries TRBV6-1 and TRBJ2-7; 8 bases in between match TRBD2. The TCR comes from a man in his forties with primary liver carcinoma and hepatitis B virus infection. Material: peripheral blood. At the DNA level, the sequence is TGTGCCAGCAGTGAGGCAGCGGGAGCTCCCTACGAGCAGTACTTC. This codes for CASSEAAGAPYEQYF.